This T cell receptor (beta chain) was identified in a study of T cells in Graves' hyperthyroidism and ophthalmopathy. Using RNA transcripts as the source, TCR beta CDR3 regions were amplified. First-round RT-PCR targeting the TCR CDR3 was performed with the HTBI primer set. TCRdb itself ran the multiplex PCR reads through MiXCR, one entry per CDR3 protein. The sample consists of some 740,000 distinct CDR3 sequences, 14% of them appearing once. V lost 6 bases to trimming and J lost 1 base; unmatched junction nucleotides: 4. Germline values: CDR1 SNHLY, CDR2 FYNNEI. The CDR3 sequence is 15 residues long. This clonotype was seen more than once but under ten times. With a much larger clone just one base away, this may be a read error.

Specimen: blood. V gene TRBV2 combines with J gene TRBJ2-2; 8 nucleotides align to TRBD1. The receptor comes from a young woman with Graves' hyperthyroidism. As DNA, the CDR3 is TGTGCCAGCAGAGCCGGGACAGGGAACACCGGGGAGCTGTTTTTT. Protein: CASRAGTGNTGELFF.